The T cell receptor (beta chain) described here comes from a study of blood T cell repertoires in COVID-19. Across the study: PBMCs, B-cell-depleted T cells, or T cells were the source of the cDNA or gDNA that made up the material.

Seattle patients were enrolled during active infection and followed longitudinally. TCRdb's table, derived via immunoSEQ multiplex PCR, lists solely in-frame clones and lacks some. Of around 480,000 clones detected, 70% to 90% appear once; the ten largest clones hold around 12%. V gave up 1 base and J gave up 5 bases; unmatched junction bases: 13. The CDR3 is 17 amino acids. CDR1 SGDLS and CDR2 YYNGEE come from the germline V gene. Material for sequencing was peripheral blood. This rearrangement joins TRBV9 to TRBJ2-3; the match to TRBD2 covers 7 bases. The TCR originated in a woman aged 50 to 60 with COVID-19, enrolled during active disease. This CDR3 reads CASSVTLRAGEVDTQYF. DNA for the CDR3: TGTGCCAGCAGCGTAACTCTTCGTGCGGGGGAGGTAGATACGCAGTATTTT.